These T cell receptor beta chains were read from a single sample in a study of blood T cells in healthy people across ages. MiXCR, run by TCRdb on the 5' RACE reads, gives a single entry per CDR3 protein. This sample yields 1,800,000 or so distinct CDR3 sequences, of which about 39% are seen a single time; roughly 24% belongs to the top ten. Sequenced sample: blood. These receptors came from a human donor in good health. CDR3s include the opening cysteine and the closing phenylalanine or tryptophan. A D gene is named only where the DNA matches it firmly. Not every row has a clone size; where given, it reads once, few, many or a size class.

TRBV28	.	.	TRBJ1-4	TGTGCCAGCAGTTCCTCCGGGACTCCGAATGAAAAACTGTTTTTT	CASSSSGTPNEKLFF
TRBV6-6	.	.	TRBJ2-3	TGTGCCAGCAGCGCGCTCGGTGGTGTGGCAGATACGCAGTATTTT	CASSALGGVADTQYF
TRBV6-5	few	.	TRBJ1-4	TGTGCCAGCACGAGGGGCGAAAAACTGTTTTTT	CASTRGEKLFF
TRBV6-5	once	.	TRBJ1-1	TGTGCCAGCAGCCTTCGACAGGATCGAACCCAGCGCCAAGCTTTCTTT	CASSLRQDRTQRQAFF
TRBV27	once	.	TRBJ2-1	TGTGCCAGCAGAGAAGTGACTTCTTCCTACAATGAGCAGTTCTTC	CASREVTSSYNEQFF
TRBV28	many	.	TRBJ2-7	TGTGCCAGCAGTCTAAACATCGTCCCCTACGAGCAGTACTTC	CASSLNIVPYEQYF
TRBV3-1	.	TRBD2	TRBJ2-5	TGTGCCAGCAGCCTAACAGGACTAGTTGTGAGGGAGACCCAGTACTTC	CASSLTGLVVRETQYF
TRBV7-2	.	TRBD2	TRBJ2-3	TGTGCCAGCGGCCAGCGGGGGGATAGCACAGATACGCAGTATTTT	CASGQRGDSTDTQYF
TRBV7-2	.	TRBD1	TRBJ2-7	TGTGCCAGCAGCTTCACCTTACAGGGGGCGGGGGAGCAGTACTTC	CASSFTLQGAGEQYF
TRBV4-3	many	.	TRBJ1-2	TGCGCCAGCAGCCAAGAGATGCGACACTATGGCTACACCTTC	CASSQEMRHYGYTF
TRBV24-1	few	.	TRBJ2-1	TGTGCCACCAGTGACCCCGGACGGGATAATGAGCAGTTCTTC	CATSDPGRDNEQFF
TRBV7-2	.	.	TRBJ2-7	TGTGCCAGCAGCCCCCCGAACGGCTTCCACGAGCAGTACTTC	CASSPPNGFHEQYF
TRBV20-1	.	TRBD2	TRBJ2-3	TGCAGTGCTAGTTCCAGCGGGGACACAGATACGCAGTATTTT	CSASSSGDTDTQYF
TRBV20-1	.	TRBD2	TRBJ2-3	TGCAGTGCTAGATCGTCTAGCGGGGGCGGGGATACGCAGTATTTT	CSARSSSGGGDTQYF
TRBV6-2/TRBV6-3	.	.	TRBJ1-2	TGTGCCAGCAGGAAGACAGCGGACTATGGCTACACCTTC	CASRKTADYGYTF
TRBV6-6	.	TRBD2	TRBJ2-1	TGTGCCAGCAGTTTAGAATTGGCGGGGGTCCAGTTCTTC	CASSLELAGVQFF
TRBV6-2/TRBV6-3	few	.	TRBJ2-6	TGTGCCAGCACTCGGGGCATACTGTACTCTGGGGCCAACGTCCTGACTTTC	CASTRGILYSGANVLTF
TRBV24-1	few	TRBD1	TRBJ2-7	TGTGCCACCAGCGAGAGCCGGACAGGGAGATACGAGCAGTACTTC	CATSESRTGRYEQYF
TRBV29-1	few	TRBD1	TRBJ1-1	TGCAGCGGTGGGACAGGGGAATTGAACACTGAAGCTTTCTTT	CSGGTGELNTEAFF
TRBV4-1	.	.	TRBJ2-3	TGCGCCAGCAGCCAAGATCCCCAGGGGGATACGCAGTATTTT	CASSQDPQGDTQYF
TRBV5-1	.	.	TRBJ2-5	TGCGCCAGCAGCTTGGAACTATCATCAGAGACCCAGTACTTC	CASSLELSSETQYF
TRBV24-1	few	TRBD2	TRBJ2-6	TGTGCCACCAGTGATACCGGGGGGGACACCCACTCTGGGGCCAACGTCCTGACTTTC	CATSDTGGDTHSGANVLTF
TRBV9	.	TRBD2	TRBJ2-7	TGTGCCAGCAGCGTAGCAACTAGCGGGCCTGGGTACGAGCAGTACTTC	CASSVATSGPGYEQYF
TRBV7-6	.	.	TRBJ2-1	TGTGTCAGCAGCTCCATAGGGGATGAGCAGTTCTTC	CVSSSIGDEQFF
TRBV5-1	.	.	TRBJ2-1	TGCGCCAGCAGCTTGGTGTTAGATGAGCAGTTCTTC	CASSLVLDEQFF
TRBV21-1	.	.	TRBJ1-4	TGTGCCAGCAGCGGGGACAGGAGAGATGAAAAACTGTTTTTT	CASSGDRRDEKLFF
TRBV5-1	.	.	TRBJ2-3	TGCGCCAGCAGCACGGGTATCACAGATACGCAGTATTTT	CASSTGITDTQYF
TRBV5-8	.	TRBD1	TRBJ1-4	TGTGCCAGCAGCGAGAGACAGGGGGCATACTCTGAAAAACTGTTTTTT	CASSERQGAYSEKLFF
TRBV12-3/TRBV12-4	few	.	TRBJ1-1	TGTGCCAGTAGTACCGGGAGATACAAAGAAGCTTTCTTT	CASSTGRYKEAFF
TRBV5-6	.	.	TRBJ2-1	TGTGCCAGCAGCCCGACCCCGGCGGGACAAGGGTTCTTC	CASSPTPAGQGFF
TRBV6-5	few	.	TRBJ1-2	TGTGCCAGCAGTTACTCGCCACAATCGGGAGGACGGGGCTATGGCTACACCTTC	CASSYSPQSGGRGYGYTF
TRBV4-1	.	.	TRBJ2-1	TGCGCCAGCAGCCCTCCGGCCGGGGTGGGTCAGCAGTTCTTC	CASSPPAGVGQQFF
TRBV9	.	.	TRBJ1-2	TGTGCCAGCAGCGTAGAGGGAACTAACTATGGCTACACCTTC	CASSVEGTNYGYTF
TRBV5-1	.	.	TRBJ1-4	TGCGCCAGCAGCTTTTCTAAAGGGGACGAAAAACTGTTTTTT	CASSFSKGDEKLFF
TRBV7-2	.	.	TRBJ2-7	TGTGCCAGCAGCGGGGGGGGCGCCTCCTACGAGCAGTACTTC	CASSGGGASYEQYF
TRBV18	few	.	TRBJ1-4	TGTGCCAGCTCACCACGCGCAGTTGCAACTAATGAAAAACTGTTTTTT	CASSPRAVATNEKLFF
TRBV4-3	few	.	TRBJ2-7	TGCGCCAGCAGCCAAGATCTGGAGTTCTACGAGCAGTACTTC	CASSQDLEFYEQYF
TRBV29-1	.	TRBD1	TRBJ2-7	TGCAGCGTTGTCCCGGGACAGGGACCTTCCGAGCAGTACTTC	CSVVPGQGPSEQYF
TRBV7-9	few	TRBD2	TRBJ2-1	TGTGCCAGCAGCCCCGCAGGAGGCGGGGGGATATCCCACAATGAGCAGTTCTTC	CASSPAGGGGISHNEQFF
TRBV20-1	.	.	TRBJ2-5	TGCAGTGCCCCAGGGACGGTACAAGAGACCCAGTACTTC	CSAPGTVQETQYF
TRBV5-1	few	.	TRBJ2-6	TGCGCCAGCAGCTTGGAAGGCAGGGTAGGCGTCCTGACTTTC	CASSLEGRVGVLTF
TRBV29-1	.	.	TRBJ2-7	TGCAGCGTTGAAGCCTCCCACGAGCAGTACTTC	CSVEASHEQYF
TRBV9	.	.	TRBJ2-7	TGTGCCAGCAGCGTGGACCCTCTTAGCTCCTACGAGCAGTACTTC	CASSVDPLSSYEQYF
TRBV4-3	.	.	TRBJ1-1	TGCGCCAGCAGCCAAGAATTTTCCGGGGGCACTGAAGCTTTCTTT	CASSQEFSGGTEAFF
TRBV29-1	.	.	TRBJ1-1	TGCAGCGTTCGAGCAGGGAGAAGTCCAGGGATGGGAGCTTTCTTT	CSVRAGRSPGMGAFF
TRBV7-9	many	.	TRBJ1-2	TGTGCCAGCAGCTTTACGGGCGGCTACACCTTC	CASSFTGGYTF
TRBV7-2	.	.	TRBJ2-7	TGTGCCAGCAGCTGGGGGGACACCTCCTACGAGCAGTACTTC	CASSWGDTSYEQYF
TRBV6-5	few	TRBD1	TRBJ1-6	TGTGCCAGCAGTGCAGACAGGGGAGCGACACCCCTCCACTTT	CASSADRGATPLHF
TRBV7-9	.	.	TRBJ2-3	TGTGCCAGCAGCCGATTAACAGGTTCCACAGATACGCAGTATTTT	CASSRLTGSTDTQYF
TRBV6-5	.	.	TRBJ2-7	TGTGCCAGCAGTGGGGTTTTTAGCTCCTACAATGAGCAGTACTTC	CASSGVFSSYNEQYF
TRBV20-1	.	.	TRBJ2-7	TGCAGTGCTAGAAGATTGCAGGGGAGCTACGAGCAGTACTTC	CSARRLQGSYEQYF
TRBV5-1	once	TRBD1	TRBJ1-1	TGCGCCAGCAGCTCCACAGGGGGCGCACCAACTGAAGCTTTCTTT	CASSSTGGAPTEAFF
TRBV6-6	many	TRBD2	TRBJ2-5	TGTGCCAGCAGTTACAGGGGAGGGGAGACCCAGTACTTC	CASSYRGGETQYF
TRBV20-1	.	TRBD2	TRBJ2-1	TGCAGTGCGTCACACCCGGGACTAGCCGAATGGAGTGCCTACAATGAGCAGTTCTTC	CSASHPGLAEWSAYNEQFF
TRBV7-9	.	.	TRBJ2-7	TGTGCCAGCAGCTTCGTCGGATACTACGAGCAGTACTTC	CASSFVGYYEQYF